The 11 T cell receptor beta chains in this list originate from one sample, sequenced in a study of T cells after yellow fever vaccination. TCRdb reprocessed the 5' RACE reads via MiXCR and lists one record per CDR3 protein. The sample has more than 75,000 distinct CDR3 sequences, 7.5% to 10% seen once. The specimen was CD8+ T cells not binding an NS4B(214-222) dextramer, sorted from PBMCs, collected roughly 14 days after the first yellow fever vaccination. The receptors shown here come from a young man who received the YFV17D yellow fever vaccine.

This clonotype was seen more than once but under ten times. This chain connects TRBV10-1 to TRBJ1-1, with no clear D. The V gene lost 2 bases and the J gene lost 0 bases, with 16 bases spanning the gap. The germline gives CDR1 WNHNN, CDR2 SYGVQD (reference sequence). The CDR3 has 17 amino acids. CDR3 residues: CASSEVEGDYMNTEAFF. Written as DNA, the CDR3 is TGCGCCAGCAGTGAGGTGGAGGGAGATTACATGAACACTGAAGCTTTCTTT.

This clonotype was recorded a few times. V usage is TRBV12-3 or TRBV12-4 and J usage is TRBJ1-5; a possible D gene is TRBD1 (6 bases). CDR3 length equals 14 residues. Trimming left V 7 bases short and J 6 bases short, with 16 bases between. The CDR3 is CASTLGGGAQPQHF. The DNA of the CDR3 is TGTGCCAGCACCCTAGGGGGGGGAGCTCAGCCCCAGCATTTT.

The sample holds a few counts of this clonotype. The chain recombines TRBV27 with TRBJ2-3; D is perhaps TRBD1 (5 bases). Trimming stripped 5 bases from V and 2 bases from J, with 17 bases between. CDR1 and CDR2 (germline): MNHEY, SMNVEV (reference sequence). This CDR3 contains 16 residues. The CDR3: CASSPSQAYDTDTQYF. In nucleotides, the CDR3 is TGTGCCAGCAGTCCTTCACAGGCTTACGACACAGATACGCAGTATTTT.

This clonotype came up many times. V and J are TRBV7-9 and TRBJ2-5; no clear D. This CDR3 region has 16 residues. With 1 base removed from V and 6 bases from J, the gap between germline ends came to 18 bases. The germline V gene has CDR1 SEHNR and CDR2 FQNEAQ (reference sequence). The CDR3 spells CASSLVGFDPEKTQYF. DNA of the CDR3: TGTGCCAGCAGCTTAGTTGGTTTCGACCCTGAAAAGACCCAGTACTTC. Based on the CDR3 plus reference TRBV7-9 and TRBJ2-5, the full variable domain is DTGVSQNPRHKITKRGQNVTFRCDPISEHNRLYWYRQTLGQGPEFLTYFQNEAQLEKSRLLSDRFSAERPKGSFSTLEIQRTEQGDSAMYLCASSLVGFDPEKTQYFGPGTRLLVL.

The genes are TRBV4-2 and TRBJ2-3; 11 bases are shared with TRBD2. The J segment lost 11 bases and the V segment lost 6 bases, leaving 16 bases of the junction unmatched. The CDR3 runs 16 residues. CDR1 and CDR2 from the germline V gene are LGHNA and YNFKEQ. The CDR3 sequence is CASRTSGAATDTQQYF. CDR3 DNA: TGTGCCAGCAGGACTAGCGGGGCGGCGACAGATACGCAGCAGTATTTT.

This clonotype turned up a few times. This chain joins TRBV5-8 and TRBJ2-5, with 11 bases fitting TRBD2. Trimming at V came to 0 bases and at J to 2 bases, leaving 6 bases not matched to a gene. The CDR3 is made up of 17 amino acids. Germline CDR1 SGHTS, CDR2 YDEGEE. The CDR3 coding sequence is TGTGCCAGCAGCTTGGCTAGCGGGGGGTGGGATCAAGAGACCCAGTACTTC. Amino acids: CASSLASGGWDQETQYF.

The chain carries TRBV10-3 and TRBJ2-1; 8 nucleotides agree with TRBD1. Germline-derived CDR1 and CDR2 are ENHRY and SYGVKD. J was trimmed by 7 bases and V by 3 bases; bases with no gene match: 8. This CDR3 spans 15 amino acids. CDR3 in DNA: TGTGCCATCAGTGACCGAGGGACAGGCAATAATGAGCAGTTCTTC. It specifies CAISDRGTGNNEQFF.

The chain uses TRBV20-1 and TRBJ2-3; TRBD2 matches at 7 bases. Germline V CDR1 and CDR2: DFQATT, SNEGSKA (reference sequence). The CDR3 loop spans 13 amino acids. V was clipped by 6 bases and J by 3 bases; unmatched bases: 6. The CDR3 here is CSAERGATDTQYF. The CDR3 nucleotides are TGCAGTGCCGAGCGGGGAGCTACAGATACGCAGTATTTT.

The sample holds many counts of this clonotype. The chain has TRBV4-1 and TRBJ2-1; D is uncertain. V lost 4 bases and J lost 6, with 13 bases in between. Germline V gene sequence: CDR1 MGHRA, CDR2 YSYEKL. The CDR3 consists of 14 residues. CDR3: CASSLTNSINEQFF. CDR3 nucleotide sequence: TGCGCCAGCAGCCTTACAAACAGTATCAATGAGCAGTTCTTC.

This clonotype has only a few counts. This chain uses TRBV13 with TRBJ2-3; perhaps TRBD2 as D (6 bases). Germline-derived CDR1 and CDR2 are PRHDT and FYEKMQ (reference sequence). This CDR3 comprises 15 residues. V was trimmed by 4 bases and J by 7 bases, leaving 18 bases between them. In DNA form, the CDR3 reads TGTGCCAGCAGCTCCGGCGCGGGACCGCGATATACGCAGTATTTT. Translated, it gives CASSSGAGPRYTQYF.

A note on this clonotype: A much bigger clone sits one base away, suggesting this may be a read error. This sequence joins TRBV7-8 and TRBJ2-2, with D perhaps matching TRBD1 (6 bases). The CDR3 contains 13 residues. In germline, CDR1 is SGHVS, CDR2 FQNEAQ. The CDR3 nucleotides are TGTGCCAACAGCCAGGGGCCCACCGGGGAGCTGTTTTTT. Amino acid sequence: CANSQGPTGELFF.